The present T cell receptor beta chain was sequenced within a study of T cell responses to AZD1222 COVID-19 vaccine. Study conclusions and caveats: Regions 160-218 and 743-854 held dominance among vaccine-associated CD4 TCRs, which spanned spike. Regions left unmutated in variants are reportedly the target of nearly half of spike-specific TCRs.

V gave up 0 bases and J gave up 4 bases, with 16 bases separating them. This CDR3 has 16 residues. Looked up from germline, CDR1 is SGHNT and CDR2 is YYREEE (reference sequence). Worth noting for this clone: Its target is not known.

The method was immunoSEQ multiplex PCR; TCRdb's version includes in-frame clones alone and lacks a portion of them. Among about 120,000 clones listed, 80% to 90% were seen once. The J gene is TRBJ1-1, the V gene TRBV5-4; D perhaps matches TRBD1 (6 bases). This TCR derives from an adult in good health. Sequenced here: peripheral blood, sampled on day 0 of AZD1222 vaccination. CDR3 DNA: TGTGCCAGCAGCTTGGATCTTCGAGGGGGACGCACTGAAGCTTTCTTT. Protein product: CASSLDLRGGRTEAFF.